This T cell receptor beta chain was found in a study of blood T cell repertoires in COVID-19. Study as a whole: Donors in the United States, Italy and Spain gave samples during acute or convalescent COVID-19. Sources were T cells, B-cell-depleted T cells, or PBMCs; the material itself was cDNA or gDNA.

Trimming at V came to 4 bases and at J to 0 bases, leaving 7 bases not matched to a gene. Germline-derived CDR1 and CDR2 are SGHNT and YYREEE (reference sequence). The CDR3 extends over 16 amino acids. Under the authors' procedure: Counts of nucleated cells, estimated from reference gene primer amplification, were obtained. Assay: immunoSEQ multiplex PCR; the TCRdb copy retains only in-frame clones and omits some. V and J calls and clone size are copied from that table; D and trimming were computed from the DNA. The sample has roughly 72,000 clones; approximately 90% are singletons. Sequencing used peripheral blood. The chain employs TRBV5-4 and TRBJ2-1; 7 nucleotides line up with TRBD2. The receptor was derived from a human donor in a cohort sampled during active COVID-19. DNA for the CDR3: TGTGCCAGCAGCCATAGTGGCGGGGGCTCCTACAATGAGCAGTTCTTC. Protein: CASSHSGGGSYNEQFF.